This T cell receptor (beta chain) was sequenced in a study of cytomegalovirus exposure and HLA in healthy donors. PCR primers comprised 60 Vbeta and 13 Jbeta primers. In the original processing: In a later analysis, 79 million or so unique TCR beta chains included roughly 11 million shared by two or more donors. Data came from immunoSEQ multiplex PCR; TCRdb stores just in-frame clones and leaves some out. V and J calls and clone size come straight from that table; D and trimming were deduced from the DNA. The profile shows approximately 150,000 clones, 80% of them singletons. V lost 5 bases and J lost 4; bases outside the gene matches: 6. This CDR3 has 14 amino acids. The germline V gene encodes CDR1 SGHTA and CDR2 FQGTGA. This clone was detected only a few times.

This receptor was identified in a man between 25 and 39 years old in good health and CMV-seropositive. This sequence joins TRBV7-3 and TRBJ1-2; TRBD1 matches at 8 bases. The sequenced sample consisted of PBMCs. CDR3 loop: CASSPTGEAYGYTF. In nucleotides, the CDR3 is TGTGCCAGCAGCCCGACAGGGGAGGCCTATGGCTACACCTTC.